The entry below describes one TCR beta chain. What it binds is not known. Method: immunoSEQ multiplex PCR; TCRdb's copy keeps in-frame clones and lacks some. Among roughly 300,000 clones, 65% to 85% were seen once, and the ten largest hold about 5%. The data belong to a study of cytotoxic CD8 clonotypes in ibrutinib-treated CLL. General study points: Public clonotypes were seen rarely and were contracted or stable on treatment.

CDR1 SGHTA and CDR2 FQGNSA come from the germline V gene. The CDR3 sequence is 14 residues long. V was cut by 3 bases and J by 1 base, with 9 bases left in between. As input for TCR beta libraries, around 2.1 micrograms of genomic DNA came from cryopreserved PBMCs. The material sequenced was PBMCs, taken at disease progression, from a patient treated with ibrutinib. The clonotype comes from a human donor with chronic lymphocytic leukemia. V gene TRBV7-2 combines with J gene TRBJ2-5; possible D gene TRBD2, 6 bases. The CDR3 reads CASSLEGLQETQYF. As DNA, the CDR3 is TGTGCCAGCAGCTTGGAGGGCCTCCAAGAGACCCAGTACTTC.